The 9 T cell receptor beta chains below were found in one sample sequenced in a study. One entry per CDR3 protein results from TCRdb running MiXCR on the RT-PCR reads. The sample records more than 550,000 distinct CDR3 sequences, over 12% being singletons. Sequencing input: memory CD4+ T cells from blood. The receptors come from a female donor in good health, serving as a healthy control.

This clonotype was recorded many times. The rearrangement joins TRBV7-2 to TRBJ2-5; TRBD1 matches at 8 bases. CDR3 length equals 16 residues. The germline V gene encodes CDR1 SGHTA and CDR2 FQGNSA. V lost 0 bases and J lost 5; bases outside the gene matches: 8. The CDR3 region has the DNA TGTGCCAGCAGCTTAGCAATCCAGGGGGCGCACGAGACCCAGTACTTC. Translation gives CASSLAIQGAHETQYF.

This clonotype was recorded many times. The CDR3 DNA reads TGTGCCACCAGAACGGACGGCGAAGAGACCCAGTACTTC. This encodes CATRTDGEETQYF. The chain uses TRBV15 and TRBJ2-5; no definite D call. The V end lost 6 bases, the J end lost 3 bases, and 11 bases lay between the germline ends. The length of the CDR3 is 13 residues. CDR1 and CDR2 from the germline V gene are LNHNV and YYDKDF (reference sequence).

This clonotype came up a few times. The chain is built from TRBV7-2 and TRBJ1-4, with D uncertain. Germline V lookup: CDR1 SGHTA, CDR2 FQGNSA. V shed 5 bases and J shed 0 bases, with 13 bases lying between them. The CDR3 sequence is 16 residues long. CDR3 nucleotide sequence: TGTGCCAGCAGCCAGAGGCGGACTGCAACTAATGAAAAACTGTTTTTT. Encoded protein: CASSQRRTATNEKLFF.

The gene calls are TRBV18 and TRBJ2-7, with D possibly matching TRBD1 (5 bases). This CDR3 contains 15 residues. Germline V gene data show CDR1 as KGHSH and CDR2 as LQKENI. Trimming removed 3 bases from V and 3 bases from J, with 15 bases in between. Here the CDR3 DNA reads TGTGCCAGCTCACCCGACAGAAACCGAGACTACGAGCAGTACTTC. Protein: CASSPDRNRDYEQYF. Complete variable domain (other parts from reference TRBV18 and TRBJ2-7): NAGVMQNPRHLVRRRGQEARLRCSPMKGHSHVYWYRQLPEEGLKFMVYLQKENIIDESGMPKERFSAEFPKEGPSILRIQQVVRGDSAAYFCASSPDRNRDYEQYFGPGTRLTVT.

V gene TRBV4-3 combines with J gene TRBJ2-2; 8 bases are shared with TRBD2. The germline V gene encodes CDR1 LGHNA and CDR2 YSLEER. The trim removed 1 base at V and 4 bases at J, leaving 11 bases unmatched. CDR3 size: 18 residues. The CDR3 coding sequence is TGCGCCAGCAGCCAAGGTGGGCGGGGGGCAGGAGGCACCGGGGAGCTGTTTTTT. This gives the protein CASSQGGRGAGGTGELFF.

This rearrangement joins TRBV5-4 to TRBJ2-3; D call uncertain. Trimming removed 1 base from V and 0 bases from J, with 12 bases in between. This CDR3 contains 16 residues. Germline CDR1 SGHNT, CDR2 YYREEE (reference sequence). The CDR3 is CASSLSQTRSTDTQYF. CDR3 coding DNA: TGTGCCAGCAGCTTGTCCCAGACGAGAAGCACAGATACGCAGTATTTT.

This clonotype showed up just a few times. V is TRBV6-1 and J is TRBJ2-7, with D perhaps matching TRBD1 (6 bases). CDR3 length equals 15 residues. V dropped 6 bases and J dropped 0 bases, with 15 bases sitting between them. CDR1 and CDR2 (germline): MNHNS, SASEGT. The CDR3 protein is CASRPGTFASYEQYF. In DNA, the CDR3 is TGTGCCAGCAGACCTGGGACATTTGCCTCCTACGAGCAGTACTTC.

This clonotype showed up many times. CDR3 region: CASSRDRNEKLFF. CDR3 bases: TGTGCCAGCAGTCGGGACAGGAATGAAAAACTGTTTTTT. The rearrangement joins TRBV7-2 to TRBJ1-4; 8 bases agree with TRBD1. CDR3 length: 13 residues. V was clipped by 6 bases and J by 5 bases; unmatched bases: 2. The germline V gene has CDR1 SGHTA and CDR2 FQGNSA.

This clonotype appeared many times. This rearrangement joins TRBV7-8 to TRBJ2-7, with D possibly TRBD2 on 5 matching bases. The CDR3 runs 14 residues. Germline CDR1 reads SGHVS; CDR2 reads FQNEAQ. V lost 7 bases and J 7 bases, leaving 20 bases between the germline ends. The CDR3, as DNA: TGTGCCAGCACCCCTGGGAGCTCCAGGTCTGAGCAGTACTTC. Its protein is CASTPGSSRSEQYF.